Given below is one T cell receptor beta chain in context. The antigen is undetermined. This specimen belongs to a study of long-term antiretroviral therapy in people with HIV. Study-wide context: It was about a decade after the earliest samples that the 2015 immediate-ART recommendation appeared.

Broader study findings: When set beside controls, HIV repertoires had CDR3 length ranges that were narrower. The study found that diversity rose after ART but stayed below transplant donor controls.

This CDR3 region has 15 residues. Between the trimmed V and J ends, which lost 1 base and 2 bases, there was a span of 12 bases. Per germline, CDR1 MGHRA and CDR2 YSYEKL. Version v3.0 of the immunoSEQ assay ran at survey level. The target of sequencing was roughly 35,000-50,000 T-cell genomes per sample. Here immunoSEQ multiplex PCR was the method, and the copy in TCRdb shows in-frame clones only, minus some. The sample has some 22,000 clones, around four fifths seen once. This TCR was sampled from a man between 18 and 35 years old with HIV. The J gene is TRBJ2-7, the V gene TRBV4-1; D is perhaps TRBD2 (5 bases). Specimen: unsorted PBMCs, collected 4 years after starting antiretroviral therapy. This CDR3 reads CASSQGGNPTYEQYF. The CDR3 nucleotides are TGCGCCAGCAGCCAAGGAGGGAACCCGACCTACGAGCAGTACTTC.